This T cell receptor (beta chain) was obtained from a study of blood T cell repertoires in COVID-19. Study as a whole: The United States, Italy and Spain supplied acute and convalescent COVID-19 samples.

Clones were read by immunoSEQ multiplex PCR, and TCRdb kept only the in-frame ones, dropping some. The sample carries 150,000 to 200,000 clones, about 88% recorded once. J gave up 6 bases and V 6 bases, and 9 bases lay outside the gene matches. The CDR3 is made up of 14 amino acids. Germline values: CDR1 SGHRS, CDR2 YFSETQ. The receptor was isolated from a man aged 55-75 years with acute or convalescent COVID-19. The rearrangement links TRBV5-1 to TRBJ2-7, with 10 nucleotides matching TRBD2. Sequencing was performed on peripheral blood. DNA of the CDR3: TGCGCCAGCACCACTAGCGGGGCCCCTGGCGAGCAGTACTTC. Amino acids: CASTTSGAPGEQYF.